The 13 T cell receptor beta chains below all came from one sample that was sequenced in a study of OX40 agonist ivuxolimab in advanced cancers. The library was generated by the immunoSEQ multiplex PCR assay. TCRdb obtained this table from immuneACCESS and retained in-frame rearrangements with V and J assigned. These tables miss some clones; where compared with another copy, unresolved V genes account for less than half of the shortfall, and the remainder is unexplained. This sample holds 50,000 to 70,000 clones; about 88% were observed only once. The ten biggest clones cover 3% of the sample. The material was CD4+ or CD8+ T cells sorted from blood, obtained in a trial of the OX40 agonist ivuxolimab. The source of these receptors is an adult with an advanced solid tumor such as melanoma, head and neck, liver or kidney cancer.

The rearrangement uses TRBV7-8 and TRBJ2-2, with 7 bases that match TRBD2. Per germline, CDR1 SGHVS and CDR2 FQNEAQ. The CDR3 sequence is 15 residues long. With 5 bases clipped from V and 7 bases from J, the junction kept 10 bases outside the gene matches. The CDR3 is CASSQGRGIGGELFF. The CDR3 coding sequence is TGTGCCAGCAGCCAAGGGCGGGGGATTGGCGGGGAGCTGTTTTTT. The full variable domain, in which reference TRBV7-8 and TRBJ2-2 provide the parts outside the CDR3, is GAGVSQSPRYKVAKRGQDVALRCDPISGHVSLFWYQQALGQGPEFLTYFQNEAQLDKSGLPSDRFFAERPEGSVSTLKIQRTQQEDSAVYLCASSQGRGIGGELFFGEGSRLTVL.

The chain uses TRBV5-8 and TRBJ2-3; no clear D gene. Germline V lookup: CDR1 SGHTS, CDR2 YDEGEE. Trimming took 0 bases from V and 0 from J, leaving 5 bases between them. The CDR3 runs 14 residues. The CDR3 reads CASSLGRSTDTQYF. DNA for the CDR3: TGTGCCAGCAGCTTGGGAAGAAGCACAGATACGCAGTATTTT.

The V call is TRBV7-9, the J call TRBJ1-1; 7 nucleotides line up with TRBD1. Losses at the gene ends were 3 bases for V and 0 bases for J; bases not matched to a gene: 10. There are 17 residues in the CDR3. CDR1 is SEHNR and CDR2 is FQNEAQ in the germline V gene (reference sequence). In DNA, the CDR3 is TGTGCCAGCAGCTTCCAGACAGGGAGCTACATGAACACTGAAGCTTTCTTT. It is translated as CASSFQTGSYMNTEAFF.

This chain joins TRBV5-4 and TRBJ2-1; 9 bases map to TRBD1. The CDR3 consists of 14 residues. After removal of 4 bases from V and 4 bases from J, the junction contained 3 bases not matched to a gene. The germline V gene encodes CDR1 SGHNT and CDR2 YYREEE (reference sequence). CDR3 protein: CASSGDRGYNEQFF. The DNA of the CDR3 is TGTGCCAGCAGCGGCGACAGGGGGTACAATGAGCAGTTCTTC.

The gene calls are TRBV19 and TRBJ1-4, with 9 bases that match TRBD1. V was clipped by 5 bases and J by 6 bases; unmatched bases: 7. Germline-derived CDR1 and CDR2 are LNHDA and SQIVND (reference sequence). The CDR3 is 15 amino acids. In DNA, the CDR3 is TGTGCCAGTAGTCAACAGGGGGCCGGGGATGAAAAACTGTTTTTT. It is translated as CASSQQGAGDEKLFF.

This rearrangement joins TRBV7-2 to TRBJ1-6; TRBD1 agrees at 7 bases. This CDR3 is built from 14 residues. V shed 4 bases, J shed 7 bases, and the junction held 4 bases outside the gene matches. Germline CDR1 is SGHTA and CDR2 is FQGNSA. This chain's CDR3 is CASSYGDRNSPLHF. DNA for the CDR3: TGTGCCAGCAGCTATGGGGACAGAAATTCACCCCTCCACTTT.

This sequence joins TRBV11-3 and TRBJ2-1; 14 nucleotides line up with TRBD2. This CDR3 is 17 amino acids long. CDR1 and CDR2 from the germline V gene are SGHNT and YENEEA. V trimming: 5 bases; J trimming: 7 bases; junction bases outside the gene matches: 10. This CDR3 is CASSVTSGRAGSNEQFF. Written as DNA, the CDR3 is TGTGCCAGCAGCGTGACTAGCGGGAGGGCCGGTTCAAATGAGCAGTTCTTC.

The chain carries TRBV7-3 and TRBJ1-5; D is perhaps TRBD1 (5 bases). The V gene lost 1 base and the J gene lost 9 bases, with 13 bases spanning the gap. CDR3 length equals 14 residues. Germline assignment: CDR1 SGHTA and CDR2 FQGTGA. As DNA, the CDR3 is TGTGCCAGCAGCTTAAATCCAGGGCTCGGGCCCCAGCATTTT. This encodes CASSLNPGLGPQHF.

The chain has TRBV27 and TRBJ2-7, with a weak D call TRBD2 (6 bases). The CDR3 has 13 residues. Germline CDR1 and CDR2: MNHEY and SMNVEV (reference sequence). V was clipped by 5 bases and J by 2 bases, with 10 bases between them. CDR3 nucleotides: TGTGCCAGCAGTGGAGGGTTTACCTACGAGCAGTACTTC. Encoded protein: CASSGGFTYEQYF.

The V and J genes are TRBV6-1 and TRBJ2-5; D is perhaps TRBD2 (6 bases). CDR1 and CDR2 (germline): MNHNS, SASEGT. The ends were cut back, 6 bases at V and 5 bases at J, with 19 bases in the middle. This CDR3 region has 15 residues. As DNA, the CDR3 is TGTGCCAGCAGGGCGGGACCCCTGAGAGCGGAGACCCAGTACTTC. It translates to CASRAGPLRAETQYF.

This chain uses TRBV19 with TRBJ1-3; D not certain. The CDR3 has 17 residues. Trimming took 8 bases from V and 4 from J, leaving 24 bases between them. CDR1 is LNHDA, CDR2 SQIVND, per germline (reference sequence). In DNA, the CDR3 is TGTGCCAGTTTTGCTGGATCAGCCCGGGATGAAGGAAACACCATATATTTT. Its protein product is CASFAGSARDEGNTIYF.

This clone was observed a single time. This chain uses TRBV7-2 with TRBJ2-2; no definite D call. Germline-derived CDR1 and CDR2 are SGHTA and FQGNSA. The CDR3 is made up of 12 amino acids. V dropped 3 bases and J dropped 7 bases, with 6 bases sitting between them. The chain's CDR3 is CASSFPGGELFF. The CDR3 nucleotides are TGTGCCAGCAGCTTCCCGGGCGGGGAGCTGTTTTTT. Drawing the rest from reference TRBV7-2 and TRBJ2-2, the complete variable domain is GAGVSQSPSNKVTEKGKDVELRCDPISGHTALYWYRQSLGQGLEFLIYFQGNSAPDKSGLPSDRFSAERTGGSVSTLTIQRTQQEDSAVYLCASSFPGGELFFGEGSRLTVL.

This clone was recorded once. This chain connects TRBV7-9 to TRBJ2-1; D may correspond to TRBD1 or TRBD2 (6 bases each). This CDR3 has 14 residues. Germline CDR1 is SEHNR and CDR2 is FQNEAQ (reference sequence). The V end lost 5 bases, the J end lost 9 bases, and 17 bases lay between the germline ends. Here the CDR3 reads CASSPRGPAGEQFF. The CDR3 coding sequence is TGTGCCAGCAGCCCCCGGGGGCCTGCTGGTGAGCAGTTCTTC.